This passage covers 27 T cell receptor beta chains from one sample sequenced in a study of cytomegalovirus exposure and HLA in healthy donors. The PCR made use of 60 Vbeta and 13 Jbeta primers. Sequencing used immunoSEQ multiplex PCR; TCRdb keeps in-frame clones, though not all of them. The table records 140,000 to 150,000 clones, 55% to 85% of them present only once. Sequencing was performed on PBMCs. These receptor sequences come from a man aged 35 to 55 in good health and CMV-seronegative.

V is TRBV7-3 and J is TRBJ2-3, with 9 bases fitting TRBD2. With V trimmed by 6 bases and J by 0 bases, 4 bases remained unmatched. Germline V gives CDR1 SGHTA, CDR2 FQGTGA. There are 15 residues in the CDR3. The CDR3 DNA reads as TGTGCCAGCAGAAAGCGGGGGGAGAGCACAGATACGCAGTATTTT. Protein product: CASRKRGESTDTQYF.

DNA of the CDR3: TGTGCCAGCAGCTTGCGCGGGGGGGCCACCGGGGAGCTGTTTTTT. This codes for CASSLRGGATGELFF. The chain recombines TRBV7-3 with TRBJ2-2; 9 nucleotides match TRBD2. V dropped 3 bases and J dropped 4; count of bases not matched to a gene: 3. The CDR3 has 15 residues. Germline lookup yields CDR1 SGHTA and CDR2 FQGTGA. Supplemented by reference TRBV7-3 and TRBJ2-2, the full variable domain reads GAGVSQTPSNKVTEKGKYVELRCDPISGHTALYWYRQSLGQGPEFLIYFQGTGAADDSGLPNDRFFAVRPEGSVSTLKIQRTERGDSAVYLCASSLRGGATGELFFGEGSRLTVL.

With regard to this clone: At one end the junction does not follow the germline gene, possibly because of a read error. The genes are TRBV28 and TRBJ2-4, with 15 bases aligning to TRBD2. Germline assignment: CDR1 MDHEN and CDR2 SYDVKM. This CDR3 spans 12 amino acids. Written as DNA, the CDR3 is TGTGCCAGCAGTTCCCCGGGACTAGCGGGAGGTTTC. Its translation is CASSSPGLAGGF. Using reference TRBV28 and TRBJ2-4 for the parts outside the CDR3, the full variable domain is DVKVTQSSRYLVKRTGEKVFLECVQDMDHENMFWYRQDPGLGLRLIYFSYDVKMKEKGDIPEGYSVSREKKERFSLILESASTNQTSMYLCASSSPGLAGGFGAGTRLSVL.

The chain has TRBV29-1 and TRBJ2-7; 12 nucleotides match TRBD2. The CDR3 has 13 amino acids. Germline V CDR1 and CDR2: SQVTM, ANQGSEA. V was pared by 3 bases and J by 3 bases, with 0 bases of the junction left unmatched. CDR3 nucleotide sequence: TGCAGCGTTGAGGGACTAGCGGGCTACGAGCAGTACTTC. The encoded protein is CSVEGLAGYEQYF.

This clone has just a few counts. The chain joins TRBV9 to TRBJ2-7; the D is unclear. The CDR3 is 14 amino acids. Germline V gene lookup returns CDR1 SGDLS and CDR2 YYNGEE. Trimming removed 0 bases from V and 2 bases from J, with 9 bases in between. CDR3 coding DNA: TGTGCCAGCAGCGTAGATTTAGCCGCCTACGAGCAGTACTTC. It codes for CASSVDLAAYEQYF.

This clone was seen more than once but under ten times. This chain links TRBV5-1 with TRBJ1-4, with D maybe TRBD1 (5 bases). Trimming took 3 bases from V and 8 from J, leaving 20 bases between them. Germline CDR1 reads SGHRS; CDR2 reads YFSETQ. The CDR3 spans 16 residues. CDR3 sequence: CASSSLGGEGDEKLFF. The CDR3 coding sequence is TGCGCCAGCAGCTCTCTCGGGGGGGAAGGAGACGAAAAACTGTTTTTT.

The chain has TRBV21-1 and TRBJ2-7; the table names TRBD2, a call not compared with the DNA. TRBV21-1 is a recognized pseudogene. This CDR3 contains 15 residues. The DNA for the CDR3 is TGTGCCAGCATCCTTGGGCGAGGGAGCTCCTACGAGCAGTACTTC. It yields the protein CASILGRGSSYEQYF.

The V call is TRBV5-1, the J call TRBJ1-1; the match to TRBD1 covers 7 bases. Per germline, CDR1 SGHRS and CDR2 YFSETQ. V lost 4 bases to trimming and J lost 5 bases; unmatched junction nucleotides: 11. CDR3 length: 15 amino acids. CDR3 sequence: CASSGGTETQTEAFF. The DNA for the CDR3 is TGCGCCAGCAGCGGCGGGACAGAGACCCAGACTGAAGCTTTCTTT.

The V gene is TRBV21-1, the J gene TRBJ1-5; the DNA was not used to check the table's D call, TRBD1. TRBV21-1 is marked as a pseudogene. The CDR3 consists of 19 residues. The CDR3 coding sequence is TGTGCCAGCAGCAACGACCAAAGACAGGGAGAGACGCAAGATCAGCCCCAGCATTTT. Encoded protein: CASSNDQRQGETQDQPQHF.

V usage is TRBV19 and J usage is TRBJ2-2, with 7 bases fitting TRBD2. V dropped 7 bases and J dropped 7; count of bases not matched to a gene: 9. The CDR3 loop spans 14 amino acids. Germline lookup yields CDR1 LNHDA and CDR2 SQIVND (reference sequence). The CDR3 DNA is TGTGCCAGTATGGGGCCAGGGAGGGTCGGGGAGCTGTTTTTT. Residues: CASMGPGRVGELFF.

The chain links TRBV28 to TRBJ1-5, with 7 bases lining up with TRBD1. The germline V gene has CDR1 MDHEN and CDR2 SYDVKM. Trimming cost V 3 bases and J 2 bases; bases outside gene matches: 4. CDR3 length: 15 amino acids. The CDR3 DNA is TGTGCCAGCAGTTTCGGAGACAGGGGCAATCAGCCCCAGCATTTT. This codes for CASSFGDRGNQPQHF.

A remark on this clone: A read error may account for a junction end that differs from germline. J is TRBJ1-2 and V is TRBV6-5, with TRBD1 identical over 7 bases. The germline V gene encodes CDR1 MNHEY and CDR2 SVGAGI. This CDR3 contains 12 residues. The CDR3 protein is CASSYGDSGYPF. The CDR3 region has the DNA TGTGCCAGCAGTTACGGGGACAGCGGCTACCCCTTC.

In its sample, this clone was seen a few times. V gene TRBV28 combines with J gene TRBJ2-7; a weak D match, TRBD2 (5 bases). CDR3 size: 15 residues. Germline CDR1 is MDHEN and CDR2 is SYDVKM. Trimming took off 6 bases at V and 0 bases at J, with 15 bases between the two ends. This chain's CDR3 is CASSRGWVTSYEQYF. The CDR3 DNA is TGTGCCAGCAGCCGCGGGTGGGTAACCTCCTACGAGCAGTACTTC.

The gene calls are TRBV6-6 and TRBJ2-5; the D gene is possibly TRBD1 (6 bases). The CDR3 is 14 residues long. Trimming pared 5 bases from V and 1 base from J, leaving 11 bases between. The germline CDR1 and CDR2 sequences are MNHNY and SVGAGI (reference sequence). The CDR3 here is CASSTWTVQETQYF. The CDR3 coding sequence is TGTGCCAGCAGTACTTGGACAGTCCAAGAGACCCAGTACTTC.

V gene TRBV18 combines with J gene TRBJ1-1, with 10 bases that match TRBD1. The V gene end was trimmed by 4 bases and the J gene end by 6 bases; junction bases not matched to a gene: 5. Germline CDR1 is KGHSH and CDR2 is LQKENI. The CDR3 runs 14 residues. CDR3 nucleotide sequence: TGTGCCAGCTCACGGGGGGACAGGGGTGCTGAAGCTTTCTTT. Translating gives CASSRGDRGAEAFF.

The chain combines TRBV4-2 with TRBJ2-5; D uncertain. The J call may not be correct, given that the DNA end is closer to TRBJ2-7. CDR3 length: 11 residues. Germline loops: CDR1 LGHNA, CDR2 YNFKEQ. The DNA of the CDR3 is TGTGCCAGCAGTTCTGCCTACGAGCAGTACTTC. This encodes CASSSAYEQYF.

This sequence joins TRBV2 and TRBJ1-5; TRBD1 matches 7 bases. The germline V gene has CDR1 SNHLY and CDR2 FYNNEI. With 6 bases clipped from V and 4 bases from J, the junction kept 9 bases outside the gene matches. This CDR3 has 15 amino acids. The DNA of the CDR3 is TGTGCCAGCAGCGAACGGGACAGAAGAAATCAGCCCCAGCATTTT. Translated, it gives CASSERDRRNQPQHF.

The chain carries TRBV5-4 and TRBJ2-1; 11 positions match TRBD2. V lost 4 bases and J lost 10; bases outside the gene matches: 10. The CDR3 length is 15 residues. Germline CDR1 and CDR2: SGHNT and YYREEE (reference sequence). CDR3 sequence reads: CASSEPGLAVLEQFF. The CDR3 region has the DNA TGTGCCAGCAGCGAACCGGGACTAGCGGTTTTGGAGCAGTTCTTC.

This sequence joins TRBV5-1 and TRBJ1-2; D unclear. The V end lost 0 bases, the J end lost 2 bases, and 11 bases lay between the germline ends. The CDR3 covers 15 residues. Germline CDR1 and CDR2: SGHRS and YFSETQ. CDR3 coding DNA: TGCGCCAGCAGCTTGGTTGCCAAGGAGAACTATGGCTACACCTTC. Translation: CASSLVAKENYGYTF.

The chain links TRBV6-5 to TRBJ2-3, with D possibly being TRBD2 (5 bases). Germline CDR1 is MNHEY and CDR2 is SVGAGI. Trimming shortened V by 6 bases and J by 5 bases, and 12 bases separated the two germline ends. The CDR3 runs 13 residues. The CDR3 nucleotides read TGTGCCAGCAGACCCTCCGGGGTAGATACGCAGTATTTT. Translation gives CASRPSGVDTQYF.

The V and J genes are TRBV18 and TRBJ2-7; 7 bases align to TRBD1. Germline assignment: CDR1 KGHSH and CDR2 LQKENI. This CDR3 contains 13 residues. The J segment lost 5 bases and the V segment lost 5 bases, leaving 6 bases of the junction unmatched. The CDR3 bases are TGTGCCAGCTCAGGACGGACAGGTAACGAGCAGTACTTC. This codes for CASSGRTGNEQYF.

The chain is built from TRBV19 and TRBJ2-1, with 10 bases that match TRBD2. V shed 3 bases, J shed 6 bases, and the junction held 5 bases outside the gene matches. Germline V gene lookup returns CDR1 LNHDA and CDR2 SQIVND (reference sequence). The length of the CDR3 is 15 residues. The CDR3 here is CASSIVSSGSNEQFF. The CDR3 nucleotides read TGTGCCAGTAGTATTGTCTCTAGCGGGAGCAATGAGCAGTTCTTC.

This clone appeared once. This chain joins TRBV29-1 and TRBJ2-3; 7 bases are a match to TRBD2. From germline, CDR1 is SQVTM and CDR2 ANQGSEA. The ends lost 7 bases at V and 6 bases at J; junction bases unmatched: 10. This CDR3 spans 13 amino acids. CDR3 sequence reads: CSGDAGVGDTQYF. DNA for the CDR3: TGCAGCGGGGATGCGGGGGTGGGGGATACGCAGTATTTT.

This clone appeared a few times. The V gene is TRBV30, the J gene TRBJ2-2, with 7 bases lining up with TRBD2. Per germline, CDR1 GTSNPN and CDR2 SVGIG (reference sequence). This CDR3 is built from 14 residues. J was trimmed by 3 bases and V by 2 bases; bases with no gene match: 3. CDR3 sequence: CAWSLLADTGELFF. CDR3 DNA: TGTGCCTGGAGTCTCCTAGCGGACACCGGGGAGCTGTTTTTT.

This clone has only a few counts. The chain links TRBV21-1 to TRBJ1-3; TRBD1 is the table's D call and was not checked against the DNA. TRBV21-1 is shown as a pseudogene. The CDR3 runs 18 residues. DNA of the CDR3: TGTGCCAGCAGGGCAGGGGGCTACAGAGGCATCTCTGGAAACACCATATATTTT. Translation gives CASRAGGYRGISGNTIYF.

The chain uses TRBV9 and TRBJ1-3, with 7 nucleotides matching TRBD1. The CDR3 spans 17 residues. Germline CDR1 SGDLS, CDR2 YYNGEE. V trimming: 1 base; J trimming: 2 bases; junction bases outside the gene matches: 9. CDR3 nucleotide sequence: TGTGCCAGCAGCGTAAAAACAGGGGAGTTGACTGGAAACACCATATATTTT. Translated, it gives CASSVKTGELTGNTIYF.

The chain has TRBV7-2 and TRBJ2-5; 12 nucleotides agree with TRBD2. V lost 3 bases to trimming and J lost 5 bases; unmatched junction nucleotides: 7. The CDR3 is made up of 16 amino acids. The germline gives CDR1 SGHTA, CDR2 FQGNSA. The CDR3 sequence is CASSFELAGGRETQYF. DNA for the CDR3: TGTGCCAGCAGCTTCGAACTAGCGGGAGGACGGGAGACCCAGTACTTC.